This TCR beta chain was sequenced in a study of blood T cell repertoires in COVID-19. In the original processing: Nucleated cell counts were estimated from reference gene primer amplification. Here immunoSEQ multiplex PCR was the method, and the copy in TCRdb shows in-frame clones only, minus some. That table furnishes V, J and clone size, whereas the DNA furnished D and trimming. The sample consists of roughly 170,000 clones, around 79% of them appearing once. Trimming pared 2 bases from V and 3 bases from J, leaving 19 bases between. This CDR3 spans 17 amino acids. In germline, CDR1 is MNHEY, CDR2 SVGEGT.

The specimen was peripheral blood. The source of this sequence is a woman aged 55-69 years with COVID-19, enrolled during active disease. The rearrangement links TRBV6-2 or TRBV6-3 to TRBJ1-1; possibly TRBD1 for D (6 bases). CDR3 sequence: CASSYPKQGVRDTEAFF. CDR3 in DNA: TGTGCCAGCAGTTACCCCAAACAGGGAGTCAGGGACACTGAAGCTTTCTTT.